This T cell receptor beta chain was captured in a study of CD8+CD57+ T cells in acquired aplastic anemia. V shed 6 bases and J shed 7 bases, with 12 bases lying between them. Germline values: CDR1 DFQATT, CDR2 SNEGSKA (reference sequence). CDR3 length: 11 amino acids. The template used for profiling TCR beta VDJ and CDR3 was genomic DNA. Each CDR3 protein gets one entry after TCRdb re-called the reads with MiXCR. The table has about 120,000 distinct CDR3 sequences, under 65% seen once. Patients chosen for sequencing had CD8+CD57+ cells that had expanded, as shown by flow cytometry. Input material: sorted CD4+, CD8+, or CD8+CD57+ T cells (not recorded which) from PBMCs. This chain connects TRBV20-1 to TRBJ1-2; D is uncertain. The source is a human donor with aplastic anemia. CDR3 region: CSAFGDPGYTF. DNA for the CDR3: TGCAGTGCCTTCGGGGATCCTGGCTACACCTTC.